This TCR beta chain was recovered during a study of tissue T cells after allogeneic stem cell transplantation. Whole-study findings and limits: This small cohort was clinically heterogeneous, and sampling depth was a limitation.

Produced via immunoSEQ multiplex PCR; TCRdb's table is partial and in-frame only. The data hold roughly 50,000 clones, with about 73% observed a single time. CDR3 length equals 14 residues. V lost 2 bases, J lost 3 bases, and 9 bases lay in between. CDR1 is NNHNN and CDR2 is SYGAGS in the germline V gene (reference sequence). Comments on this clone: The antigen is undetermined. Germline and genes here are mouse. The CDR3 end is not reached by the read, which stops 1 residue before it; the germline J gene fills it in.

The specimen sequenced was sorted cells pooled from one or two spleens. V and J are TRBV13-2 and TRBJ2-1; the D call may be TRBD1 or TRBD2 (5 bases each). The clonotype originates from a pool of C57BL/6 mice in good health. The CDR3 spells CASGEGAFYAEQFF. Partial CDR3 DNA: TGTGCCAGCGGTGAAGGGGCCTTCTATGCTGAGCAGTTC.